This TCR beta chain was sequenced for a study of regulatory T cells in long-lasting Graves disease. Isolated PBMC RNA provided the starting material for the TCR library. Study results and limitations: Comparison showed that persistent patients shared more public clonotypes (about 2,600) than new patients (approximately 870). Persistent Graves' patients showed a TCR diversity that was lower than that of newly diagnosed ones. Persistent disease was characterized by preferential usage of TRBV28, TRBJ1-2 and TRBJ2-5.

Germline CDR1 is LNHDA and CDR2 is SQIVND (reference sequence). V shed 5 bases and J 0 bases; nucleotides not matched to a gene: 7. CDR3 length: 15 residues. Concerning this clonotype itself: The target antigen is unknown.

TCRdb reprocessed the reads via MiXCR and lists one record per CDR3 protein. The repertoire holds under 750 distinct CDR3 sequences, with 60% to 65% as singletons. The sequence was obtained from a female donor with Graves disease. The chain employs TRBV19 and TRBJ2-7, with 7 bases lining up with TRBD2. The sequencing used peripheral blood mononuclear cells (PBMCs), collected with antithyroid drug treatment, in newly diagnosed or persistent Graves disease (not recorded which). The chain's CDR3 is CASSAAGGSSYEQYF. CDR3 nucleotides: TGTGCCAGTAGTGCCGCGGGCGGGAGCTCCTACGAGCAGTACTTC. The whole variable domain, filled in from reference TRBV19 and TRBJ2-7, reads DGGITQSPKYLFRKEGQNVTLSCEQNLNHDAMYWYRQDPGQGLRLIYYSQIVNDFQKGDIAEGYSVSREKKESFPLTVTSAQKNPTAFYLCASSAAGGSSYEQYFGPGTRLTVT.